This entry is about one T cell receptor (beta chain). Clones were sequenced by immunoSEQ multiplex PCR, and TCRdb holds only the in-frame ones, with some missing. The profile shows over 300,000 clones, 89% of them singletons. This sample is drawn from a study of blood T cell repertoires in COVID-19. About the study: Samples of COVID-19 (acute and convalescent) were obtained from the United States, Italy and Spain.

J was trimmed by 7 bases and V by 5 bases; bases with no gene match: 4. The CDR3 has 13 residues. The germline V gene has CDR1 SGHVS and CDR2 FNYEAQ. The sequencing sample was made of peripheral blood. The genes are TRBV7-6 and TRBJ1-5, with TRBD1 matching 8 bases. The source is a man between 18 and 35 years old who had recovered from COVID-19. The CDR3 reads CASSQGAWQPQHF. The DNA of the CDR3 is TGTGCCAGCAGCCAGGGGGCCTGGCAGCCCCAGCATTTT.